This TCR beta chain was identified in a study of blood T cells in healthy people across ages. This clonotype was recorded a few times. Its antigen is not identified. Study-wide results and caveats: Estimated diversity that came from one million T cells was considered an underestimate. Roughly linear age-related decline in beta diversity appeared, significant by age 40.

A second PCR of about 7 to 12 cycles used a sample-barcoded 5' primer and a J-beta primer mix. TCRdb re-called the 5' RACE reads through MiXCR, storing one row per CDR3 protein. This table has about 930,000 distinct CDR3 sequences, about 28% appearing once. V lost 4 bases to trimming and J lost 4 bases; unmatched junction nucleotides: 9. Germline V lookup: CDR1 MDHEN, CDR2 SYDVKM. This CDR3 comprises 15 residues. The same specimen was also included in a second study, on T cells of mothers and their children.

Sequenced sample: blood. The chain is built from TRBV28 and TRBJ2-5, with 7 bases fitting TRBD1. The TCR sequence derives from a woman in her 40s in good health. This chain's CDR3 is CASSSGGSARETQYF. Here the CDR3 DNA reads TGTGCCAGCAGTTCAGGGGGATCGGCGAGAGAGACCCAGTACTTC.